This entry lists 27 T cell receptor beta chains sequenced from one sample in a study of cytomegalovirus exposure and HLA in healthy donors. A multiplex PCR was run with 60 Vbeta primers and 13 Jbeta primers. Sequenced by immunoSEQ multiplex PCR; TCRdb stores in-frame clones only, minus some. The sample gives roughly 100,000 clones, over 9.5% of which show up once; about 5.7% is in the top ten. What was sequenced was PBMCs. These receptors originate from a middle-aged man in good health and CMV-seropositive.

The table lists this clone with a few counts. The gene calls are TRBV7-9 and TRBJ2-5; 13 bases line up with TRBD2. In germline, CDR1 is SEHNR, CDR2 FQNEAQ (reference sequence). Germline trimming cut 2 bases from V and 7 bases from J; bases unmatched to any gene: 7. The CDR3 contains 16 residues. CDR3 DNA sequence: TGTGCCAGCAGCTTACCGGGACTAGCGGGGTTTGGGACCCAGTACTTC. Protein sequence: CASSLPGLAGFGTQYF.

The rearrangement uses TRBV28 and TRBJ2-5, with TRBD2 as a possible D gene (5 bases). The V end was cut by 3 bases, the J end by 5 bases, with 13 bases between. The CDR3 totals 14 residues. From germline, CDR1 is MDHEN and CDR2 SYDVKM. For the CDR3, the DNA is TGTGCCAGCAGTTTCCCCCGGACGGGGGAGACCCAGTACTTC. Amino acids: CASSFPRTGETQYF.

The chain uses TRBV7-9 and TRBJ2-7; D not certain. CDR3 length: 14 residues. V was pared by 2 bases and J by 2 bases, with 10 bases between. In germline, CDR1 is SEHNR, CDR2 FQNEAQ (reference sequence). The CDR3 sequence is CASSLQASPYEQYF. DNA for the CDR3: TGTGCCAGCAGCTTACAAGCGTCTCCCTACGAGCAGTACTTC.

The chain is built from TRBV9 and TRBJ2-7; TRBD2 might be the D (5 bases). Germline CDR1 reads SGDLS; CDR2 reads YYNGEE. This CDR3 contains 13 residues. The germline V and J ends were trimmed by 4 bases and 4 bases, with 12 bases remaining between them. The CDR3 spells CASSPEGVYEQYF. CDR3 DNA sequence: TGTGCCAGCAGCCCAGAGGGAGTGTACGAGCAGTACTTC.

The chain couples TRBV19 to TRBJ1-5; maybe TRBD1 (6 bases). The V gene lost 4 bases and the J gene lost 9 bases, with 19 bases spanning the gap. The CDR3 extends over 15 amino acids. CDR1 and CDR2 (germline): LNHDA, SQIVND (reference sequence). The CDR3 bases are TGTGCCAGTAGTAGTCTTGAAGGGGGTTTCAGGCCCCAGCATTTT. This gives the protein CASSSLEGGFRPQHF. Full variable domain (remainder filled in from reference TRBV19 and TRBJ1-5): DGGITQSPKYLFRKEGQNVTLSCEQNLNHDAMYWYRQDPGQGLRLIYYSQIVNDFQKGDIAEGYSVSREKKESFPLTVTSAQKNPTAFYLCASSSLEGGFRPQHFGDGTRLSIL.

The table lists this clone with a few counts. The gene calls are TRBV11-2 and TRBJ1-1; 9 nucleotides align to TRBD1. This CDR3 contains 14 residues. Germline V gene sequence: CDR1 SGHAT, CDR2 FQNNGV. Trimming cost V 3 bases and J 8 bases; bases outside gene matches: 7. For the CDR3, the DNA is TGTGCCAGCAGCTTGGGGAACAGGGGGCGCGAAGCTTTCTTT. It specifies CASSLGNRGREAFF.

The CDR3 loop reads CSVTEGTGYSYEQYF. In DNA form, the CDR3 reads TGCAGCGTGACCGAGGGGACAGGGTACTCCTACGAGCAGTACTTC. V is TRBV29-1 and J is TRBJ2-7, with TRBD1 identical over 9 bases. V shed 6 bases and J 0 bases; nucleotides not matched to a gene: 9. CDR3 size: 15 residues. Looked up from germline, CDR1 is SQVTM and CDR2 is ANQGSEA.

This clone was seen only a few times. This chain connects TRBV29-1 to TRBJ2-3; maybe TRBD2 (7 bases). Trimming pared 5 bases from V and 4 bases from J, leaving 19 bases between. Germline CDR1 reads SQVTM; CDR2 reads ANQGSEA. The CDR3 is made up of 15 amino acids. This chain's CDR3 is CSVRGRGSGSDTQYF. DNA for the CDR3: TGCAGCGTTAGGGGGAGGGGTAGCGGTTCAGATACGCAGTATTTT.

This clone was observed a handful of times. The chain carries TRBV1 and TRBJ1-4; the table's D call of TRBD1 was not tested on the DNA. TRBV1 has pseudogene status. The CDR3 covers 16 residues. CDR3 region: CTSSPGQPATNEKLFF. In DNA, the CDR3 is TGCACCAGCAGCCCGGGACAGCCTGCAACTAATGAAAAACTGTTTTTT.

V usage is TRBV6-1 and J usage is TRBJ1-5, with D maybe TRBD1 (5 bases). CDR1 and CDR2 (germline): MNHNS, SASEGT. CDR3 length: 13 amino acids. Trimming cost V 4 bases and J 5 bases, with 9 bases left between them. CDR3 protein: CASSGTKDQPQHF. CDR3 bases: TGTGCCAGCAGTGGGACAAAAGATCAGCCCCAGCATTTT.

The table lists this clone with a few counts. This chain connects TRBV28 to TRBJ1-4, with 7 positions matching TRBD1. Per the germline V gene, CDR1 is MDHEN and CDR2 is SYDVKM. The CDR3 loop spans 11 amino acids. The V gene end was trimmed by 8 bases and the J gene end by 8 bases; junction bases not matched to a gene: 2. The DNA for the CDR3 is TGTGCCAGCCTGGGACAGGAAAAACTGTTTTTT. The encoded protein is CASLGQEKLFF.

The V gene is TRBV5-1, the J gene TRBJ1-3, with TRBD1 identical over 8 bases. The germline gives CDR1 SGHRS, CDR2 YFSETQ. V gave up 3 bases and J gave up 0 bases; unmatched junction bases: 14. There are 19 residues in the CDR3. CDR3 bases: TGCGCCAGCAGCTGGGGGGGGTCCGGGACAGGAAACTCTGGAAACACCATATATTTT. It encodes CASSWGGSGTGNSGNTIYF.

This clone turned up a few times. This sequence joins TRBV5-1 and TRBJ1-1, with unresolved D. Trimming took 0 bases from V and 12 from J, leaving 18 bases between them. CDR1 and CDR2 (germline): SGHRS, YFSETQ. The CDR3 length is 14 residues. CDR3 DNA: TGCGCCAGCAGCTTGGAGGCGGCCCCGTCGGTACCTTTCTTT. Translated: CASSLEAAPSVPFF.

The rearrangement joins TRBV5-4 to TRBJ2-2; D is uncertain. The V and J ends lost 4 bases and 5 bases respectively, with 6 bases between them. The CDR3 contains 12 residues. From germline, CDR1 is SGHNT and CDR2 YYREEE (reference sequence). The CDR3 coding sequence is TGTGCCAGCAGCCCCCCTACCGGGGAGCTGTTTTTT. It codes for CASSPPTGELFF.

This clone was detected a few times. The chain uses TRBV9 and TRBJ2-3; TRBD2 matches 10 bases. Per the germline V gene, CDR1 is SGDLS and CDR2 is YYNGEE. The CDR3 covers 15 residues. With 2 bases clipped from V and 2 bases from J, the junction kept 2 bases outside the gene matches. DNA for the CDR3: TGTGCCAGCAGCGTGGGGACTAGCGTCACAGATACGCAGTATTTT. This encodes CASSVGTSVTDTQYF.

The chain has TRBV28 and TRBJ2-1; D gene ambiguous. V was shortened by 5 bases and J by 6 bases, with 17 bases between the two germline ends. CDR3 length: 15 amino acids. Germline V CDR1 and CDR2: MDHEN, SYDVKM. The CDR3 coding sequence is TGTGCCAGCAGTCCAGAGACTGGATTTGGCAATGAGCAGTTCTTC. It encodes CASSPETGFGNEQFF.

The J gene is TRBJ2-3, the V gene TRBV2, with 11 bases matching TRBD2. Germline loops: CDR1 SNHLY, CDR2 FYNNEI. V gave up 1 base and J gave up 6 bases; unmatched junction bases: 6. The CDR3 consists of 16 residues. The CDR3 region is CASSEDSGGGRDTQYF. CDR3 in DNA: TGTGCCAGCAGTGAAGATAGCGGGGGGGGAAGGGATACGCAGTATTTT.

This clone was picked up a small number of times. V and J are TRBV11-2 and TRBJ2-1; maybe TRBD1 (5 bases). The V and J ends lost 3 bases and 7 bases respectively, with 10 bases between them. The CDR3 has 13 amino acids. CDR1 is SGHAT and CDR2 is FQNNGV in the germline V gene. In DNA, the CDR3 is TGTGCCAGCAGCTTGAGCCAGGGAAATGAGCAGTTCTTC. It codes for CASSLSQGNEQFF.

This clone has only a few counts. This chain joins TRBV19 and TRBJ2-7; 8 bases fit TRBD2. The CDR3 loop spans 13 amino acids. J lost 1 base, V lost 8 bases, and 4 bases had no gene match. Germline V lookup: CDR1 LNHDA, CDR2 SQIVND (reference sequence). CDR3 DNA: TGTGCCAGTGCTAGCGGGCTGTCCTACGAGCAGTACTTC. It encodes CASASGLSYEQYF.

This clone was found a few times. This chain connects TRBV9 to TRBJ2-1; D may be TRBD2 (6 bases). Germline assignment: CDR1 SGDLS and CDR2 YYNGEE. The CDR3 is made up of 15 amino acids. The V and J ends lost 5 bases and 8 bases respectively, with 20 bases between them. CDR3 nucleotides: TGTGCCAGCAGTACCATCGGGAGTGTGAGGGATGAGCAGTTCTTC. Amino acids: CASSTIGSVRDEQFF.

This clone was counted only a few times. The chain joins TRBV21-1 to TRBJ1-2; the tabulated D call, TRBD1, remains unverified against the DNA. TRBV21-1 is a pseudogene. This CDR3 region has 17 residues. The chain's CDR3 is CASSRNTAGQSSGGNTF. DNA of the CDR3: TGTGCCAGCAGCCGAAATACGGCGGGACAGTCCTCTGGGGGGAACACCTTC.

This chain joins TRBV19 and TRBJ2-1; 10 bases are a match to TRBD1. CDR1 LNHDA and CDR2 SQIVND come from the germline V gene (reference sequence). The CDR3 has 13 amino acids. J gave up 12 bases and V 5 bases, and 7 bases lay outside the gene matches. CDR3 sequence: CASSSDRGIGQFF. Written as DNA, the CDR3 is TGTGCCAGTAGTTCGGACAGGGGGATCGGGCAGTTCTTC.

The chain has TRBV21-1 and TRBJ1-2; TRBD1 is the table's D call and was not checked against the DNA. TRBV21-1 is a pseudogene. The CDR3 covers 13 residues. The CDR3 DNA reads as TGTGCCAGCAGCTACTCAGGGGGAGGTGGCTACACCTTC. Translating gives CASSYSGGGGYTF.

This clone was observed a handful of times. The rearrangement links TRBV29-1 to TRBJ2-7, with TRBD1 matching 9 bases. Germline values: CDR1 SQVTM, CDR2 ANQGSEA. The CDR3 sequence is 13 residues long. The V and J ends lost 3 bases and 2 bases, in that order; junction bases with no gene match: 2. The DNA for the CDR3 is TGCAGCGTTGATGGGACAGGGACCTACGAGCAGTACTTC. Translating gives CSVDGTGTYEQYF.

This rearrangement joins TRBV9 to TRBJ2-5, with D tentatively TRBD1 (6 bases). The CDR3 spans 14 residues. Trimming cost V 0 bases and J 3 bases, with 9 bases left between them. Germline-derived CDR1 and CDR2 are SGDLS and YYNGEE. The CDR3 loop reads CASSVAGTKETQYF. The CDR3 nucleotides are TGTGCCAGCAGCGTAGCCGGGACAAAAGAGACCCAGTACTTC. The entire variable domain, with the rest obtained from reference TRBV9 and TRBJ2-5, is as follows: DSGVTQTPKHLITATGQRVTLRCSPRSGDLSVYWYQQSLDQGLQFLIQYYNGEERAKGNILERFSAQQFPDLHSELNLSSLELGDSALYFCASSVAGTKETQYFGPGTRLLVL.

The rearrangement joins TRBV28 to TRBJ1-4; tentative D call: TRBD1 (5 bases). Germline V gives CDR1 MDHEN, CDR2 SYDVKM. The CDR3 consists of 13 residues. The V end was cut by 5 bases, the J end by 4 bases, with 8 bases between. This CDR3 reads CASSAGYNEKLFF. The CDR3 DNA reads TGTGCCAGCAGTGCAGGGTATAATGAAAAACTGTTTTTT.

This clone was counted only a few times. The V call is TRBV28, the J call TRBJ1-1; D is undetermined. V was cut by 6 bases and J by 0 bases, with 11 bases left in between. The CDR3 runs to 14 residues. The germline V gene has CDR1 MDHEN and CDR2 SYDVKM. This CDR3 is CASSSSDMNTEAFF. As DNA, the CDR3 is TGTGCCAGCAGCTCCAGCGATATGAACACTGAAGCTTTCTTT.